The 31 T cell receptor beta chains listed next were all sequenced from one sample in a study of T cells in Graves' hyperthyroidism and ophthalmopathy. RNA transcripts provided the source from which TCR beta CDR3 regions were amplified. The TCR CDR3 first-round RT-PCR relied on the HTBI primer set. TCRdb redid the calling of the multiplex PCR reads with MiXCR, one entry per CDR3 protein. The profile covers 250,000 to 300,000 distinct CDR3 sequences, with about 15% appearing a single time and under 35% taken by the ten largest. The sample taken for sequencing was blood. These receptors came from a woman in her forties or fifties with Graves' hyperthyroidism that later progressed to Graves' ophthalmopathy.

This clonotype was detected many times. The J gene is TRBJ2-1, the V gene TRBV5-1; perhaps TRBD1 as D (8 bases). The CDR3 has 15 amino acids. CDR1 and CDR2 from the germline V gene are SGHRS and YFSETQ. V was trimmed by 3 bases and J by 4 bases, leaving 14 bases between them. The CDR3 is CASSSQGGVYNEQFF. The CDR3 nucleotides are TGCGCCAGCAGCTCACAGGGGGGGGTTTACAATGAGCAGTTCTTC. Full variable domain (rest looked up from reference TRBV5-1 and TRBJ2-1): KAGVTQTPRYLIKTRGQQVTLSCSPISGHRSVSWYQQTPGQGLQFLFEYFSETQRNKGNFPGRFSGRQFSNSRSEMNVSTLELGDSALYLCASSSQGGVYNEQFFGPGTRLTVL.

This clonotype was recorded many times. The chain employs TRBV30 and TRBJ1-5, with 7 bases lining up with TRBD1. The CDR3 runs 16 residues. From germline, CDR1 is GTSNPN and CDR2 SVGIG (reference sequence). Unmatched junction bases numbered 17, after V lost 2 bases and J lost 10 bases. CDR3 amino acids: CAWSPPGGQASVPQHF. The CDR3 bases are TGTGCCTGGAGTCCCCCGGGAGGACAGGCTTCGGTTCCCCAGCATTTT.

This clonotype appeared many times. The chain combines TRBV18 with TRBJ2-1; no firm D call. V shed 0 bases and J shed 2 bases, with 11 bases lying between them. This CDR3 region has 16 residues. The V gene's germline CDR1 is KGHSH and CDR2 LQKENI. CDR3: CASSPPGRFAYNEQFF. The DNA of the CDR3 is TGTGCCAGCTCACCACCGGGCCGGTTTGCCTACAATGAGCAGTTCTTC.

CDR3 coding DNA: TGTGCCAGCAGCTTAATCGCTCTAGCGGGGTCCGGGGGTACGCAGTATTTT. This translates into CASSLIALAGSGGTQYF. V gene TRBV11-2 combines with J gene TRBJ2-3; 9 bases are a match to TRBD2. The CDR3 is made up of 17 amino acids. Germline CDR1 and CDR2: SGHAT and FQNNGV. The V gene end was trimmed by 2 bases and the J gene end by 8 bases; junction bases not matched to a gene: 14. The entire variable domain, with the rest obtained from reference TRBV11-2 and TRBJ2-3, is as follows: EAGVAQSPRYKIIEKRQSVAFWCNPISGHATLYWYQQILGQGPKLLIQFQNNGVVDDSQLPKDRFSAERLKGVDSTLKIQPAKLEDSAVYLCASSLIALAGSGGTQYFGPGTRLTVL.

This clonotype was observed many times. The rearrangement uses TRBV29-1 and TRBJ1-1; D not resolved. The CDR3 runs to 14 residues. V lost 1 base and J 4 bases, leaving 13 bases between the germline ends. Germline V gene data show CDR1 as SQVTM and CDR2 as ANQGSEA. The CDR3 nucleotides read TGCAGCGTTGAAGTACGATCGCCTAGCACTGAAGCTTTCTTT. This codes for CSVEVRSPSTEAFF.

This clonotype was observed a few times. This chain connects TRBV27 to TRBJ2-7; 7 bases match TRBD1. The CDR3 runs 13 residues. Per germline, CDR1 MNHEY and CDR2 SMNVEV (reference sequence). After removal of 6 bases from V and 7 bases from J, the junction contained 9 bases not matched to a gene. CDR3 sequence: CASRNLPGQEQYF. The DNA for the CDR3 is TGTGCCAGCAGGAACCTCCCGGGACAGGAGCAGTACTTC.

This clonotype was recorded many times. The rearrangement links TRBV3-1 to TRBJ2-7, with D perhaps TRBD1 (6 bases). Per the germline V gene, CDR1 is LGHDT and CDR2 is YNNKEL (reference sequence). The CDR3 runs 13 residues. With 4 bases removed from V and 4 bases from J, the gap between germline ends came to 11 bases. The CDR3 region is CASSLGQSYEQYF. In DNA form, the CDR3 reads TGTGCCAGCAGCCTCGGACAGTCATACGAGCAGTACTTC.

This clonotype occurred many times. The chain uses TRBV11-2 and TRBJ1-2, with D maybe TRBD1 (6 bases). The germline CDR1 and CDR2 sequences are SGHAT and FQNNGV. CDR3 length equals 15 residues. V dropped 5 bases and J dropped 8 bases, with 21 bases sitting between them. CDR3 protein: CASSPSFGGPEGYTF. CDR3 coding DNA: TGTGCCAGCAGCCCCTCTTTTGGGGGCCCGGAGGGCTACACCTTC.

This clonotype was seen a few times. This sequence joins TRBV30 and TRBJ2-1; D ambiguous. The CDR3 length is 13 residues. Per the germline V gene, CDR1 is GTSNPN and CDR2 is SVGIG (reference sequence). The CDR3 nucleotides read TGTGCTTGGGGTATAGGCTCCTACAATGAGCAGTTCTTC. Protein product: CAWGIGSYNEQFF.

The chain employs TRBV7-9 and TRBJ2-7; maybe TRBD2 (5 bases). Trimming left V 5 bases short and J 4 bases short, with 18 bases between. Germline V gene lookup returns CDR1 SEHNR and CDR2 FQNEAQ (reference sequence). This CDR3 comprises 15 residues. The CDR3 here is CASSATTGVRYEQYF. The CDR3 DNA sequence: TGTGCCAGCAGCGCAACTACCGGGGTCCGATACGAGCAGTACTTC.

This clonotype turned up a few times. The rearrangement joins TRBV19 to TRBJ1-5, with 9 bases matching TRBD1. Unmatched junction bases numbered 8, after V lost 7 bases and J lost 7 bases. CDR1 is LNHDA, CDR2 SQIVND, per germline (reference sequence). This CDR3 is 14 amino acids long. The CDR3 spells CASNTGGLGQPQHF. The CDR3 coding sequence is TGTGCCAGTAATACAGGGGGCTTGGGACAGCCCCAGCATTTT.

This clonotype showed up just a few times. The chain links TRBV5-1 to TRBJ2-7; 7 positions match TRBD1. The V gene end was trimmed by 0 bases and the J gene end by 0 bases; junction bases not matched to a gene: 9. CDR3 length: 17 amino acids. In germline, CDR1 is SGHRS, CDR2 YFSETQ. The CDR3 coding sequence is TGCGCCAGCAGCTTGGCCCTAGGGGGCCTGATCTCCTACGAGCAGTACTTC. It specifies CASSLALGGLISYEQYF.

In its sample, this clonotype was seen many times. J is TRBJ2-3 and V is TRBV20-1; D perhaps matches TRBD2 (6 bases). The CDR3 totals 17 residues. Germline V gives CDR1 DFQATT, CDR2 SNEGSKA (reference sequence). Trimming stripped 0 bases from V and 6 bases from J, with 22 bases between. The CDR3 is CSAREVSGRSREDTQYF. The CDR3 region has the DNA TGCAGTGCTAGAGAGGTTAGCGGAAGATCCCGGGAGGATACGCAGTATTTT.

This clonotype was recorded a few times. The chain couples TRBV9 to TRBJ1-2; weak D call: TRBD1 (5 bases). Looked up from germline, CDR1 is SGDLS and CDR2 is YYNGEE. Trimming stripped 0 bases from V and 4 bases from J, with 10 bases between. This CDR3 is 14 amino acids long. The CDR3 sequence is CASSVDLGGYGYTF. The DNA of the CDR3 is TGTGCCAGCAGCGTAGATCTCGGGGGCTATGGCTACACCTTC.

The V and J genes are TRBV20-1 and TRBJ2-1, with TRBD1 matching 8 bases. The CDR3 extends over 15 amino acids. Per the germline V gene, CDR1 is DFQATT and CDR2 is SNEGSKA (reference sequence). V lost 0 bases and J lost 3; bases outside the gene matches: 4. CDR3 DNA sequence: TGCAGTGCTAGAGATATGGACAGGGACTACAATGAGCAGTTCTTC. Its translation is CSARDMDRDYNEQFF.

In this sample, this clonotype turned up many times. Written as DNA, the CDR3 is TGTGCCAGCAGGGGAGGGGGGCATCAGCCCCAGCATTTT. Encoded protein: CASRGGGHQPQHF. The chain is built from TRBV27 and TRBJ1-5; tentative D call: TRBD1 (6 bases). Germline lookup yields CDR1 MNHEY and CDR2 SMNVEV (reference sequence). The CDR3 loop spans 13 amino acids. Trimming stripped 6 bases from V and 5 bases from J, with 11 bases between.

This clonotype was observed many times. This chain uses TRBV6-6 with TRBJ1-1, with TRBD1 as a possible D gene (5 bases). Trimming took 0 bases from V and 1 from J, leaving 9 bases between them. Germline V gives CDR1 MNHNY, CDR2 SVGAGI (reference sequence). The CDR3 covers 15 residues. CDR3 amino acids: CASSYSGLTNTEAFF. CDR3 DNA: TGTGCCAGCAGTTACTCGGGACTTACGAACACTGAAGCTTTCTTT.

The chain joins TRBV28 to TRBJ2-5; D gene ambiguous. The V gene's germline CDR1 is MDHEN and CDR2 SYDVKM. There are 13 residues in the CDR3. Trimming removed 2 bases from V and 5 bases from J, with 9 bases in between. CDR3 bases: TGTGCCAGCAGTTTAATCGGGCGGGAGACCCAGTACTTC. Protein sequence: CASSLIGRETQYF.

This clonotype was detected many times. The chain has TRBV11-2 and TRBJ2-1, with D hard to call. V was cut by 5 bases and J by 6 bases, with 8 bases left in between. The CDR3 extends over 12 amino acids. Germline lookup yields CDR1 SGHAT and CDR2 FQNNGV. CDR3 region: CASSTPGNEQFF. The CDR3 DNA is TGTGCCAGCAGCACCCCCGGCAATGAGCAGTTCTTC. The full variable domain, completed using reference TRBV11-2 and TRBJ2-1, is EAGVAQSPRYKIIEKRQSVAFWCNPISGHATLYWYQQILGQGPKLLIQFQNNGVVDDSQLPKDRFSAERLKGVDSTLKIQPAKLEDSAVYLCASSTPGNEQFFGPGTRLTVL.

This clonotype was seen many times. The chain has TRBV20-1 and TRBJ2-3, with D perhaps matching TRBD2 (6 bases). CDR1 DFQATT and CDR2 SNEGSKA come from the germline V gene (reference sequence). CDR3 length: 15 amino acids. The V and J ends lost 0 bases and 2 bases respectively, with 12 bases between them. Here the CDR3 DNA reads TGCAGTGCTAGAGATGGGGGGACGCTCACAGATACGCAGTATTTT. It encodes CSARDGGTLTDTQYF.

In this sample, this clonotype turned up many times. The chain recombines TRBV18 with TRBJ2-5; D unclear. In germline, CDR1 is KGHSH, CDR2 LQKENI. This CDR3 comprises 11 residues. The V and J ends lost 2 bases and 5 bases respectively, with 3 bases between them. The CDR3 sequence is CASSPSETQYF. The CDR3 region has the DNA TGTGCCAGCTCACCATCGGAGACCCAGTACTTC.

This clonotype was seen ten or more times. J is TRBJ2-3 and V is TRBV3-1; the match to TRBD2 covers 10 bases. From germline, CDR1 is LGHDT and CDR2 YNNKEL (reference sequence). The length of the CDR3 is 16 residues. After removal of 5 bases from V and 0 bases from J, the junction contained 5 bases not matched to a gene. This CDR3 is CASSAKLAGSTDTQYF. The DNA for the CDR3 is TGTGCCAGCAGCGCGAAACTAGCGGGGAGCACAGATACGCAGTATTTT.

This clonotype was observed at least ten times. J is TRBJ1-2 and V is TRBV3-1, with unresolved D. The germline CDR1 and CDR2 sequences are LGHDT and YNNKEL (reference sequence). The CDR3 length is 15 residues. Trimming took off 0 bases at V and 4 bases at J, with 12 bases between the two ends. Written as DNA, the CDR3 is TGTGCCAGCAGCCAAGAGGAGAATCTATCCTATGGCTACACCTTC. Its translation is CASSQEENLSYGYTF.

This clonotype was observed at least ten times. J is TRBJ2-5 and V is TRBV7-3, with TRBD1 identical over 8 bases. Germline CDR1 SGHTA, CDR2 FQGTGA. V lost 5 bases, J lost 2 bases, and 4 bases stayed unmatched. This CDR3 is built from 14 residues. The CDR3 DNA reads TGTGCCAGCAGCACGGGGACAGGACAAGAGACCCAGTACTTC. This codes for CASSTGTGQETQYF. The full variable domain, rest sourced from reference TRBV7-3 and TRBJ2-5, is GAGVSQTPSNKVTEKGKYVELRCDPISGHTALYWYRQSLGQGPEFLIYFQGTGAADDSGLPNDRFFAVRPEGSVSTLKIQRTERGDSAVYLCASSTGTGQETQYFGPGTRLLVL.

This clonotype was seen many times. V usage is TRBV7-9 and J usage is TRBJ2-1; tentatively, D is TRBD1 (5 bases). CDR1 and CDR2 (germline): SEHNR, FQNEAQ (reference sequence). The CDR3 is made up of 16 amino acids. V gave up 6 bases and J gave up 0 bases, with 15 bases separating them. In DNA, the CDR3 is TGTGCCAGCAGATCCCAGGACAAAGGCTCCTACAATGAGCAGTTCTTC. Its translation is CASRSQDKGSYNEQFF.

This clonotype was seen repeatedly, ten times or more. The chain couples TRBV5-8 to TRBJ2-2, with D tentatively TRBD1 (5 bases). V lost 5 bases, J lost 0 bases, and 11 bases lay in between. The CDR3 consists of 15 residues. The germline V gene encodes CDR1 SGHTS and CDR2 YDEGEE. CDR3 region: CASRPGMANTGELFF. CDR3 sequence (DNA): TGTGCCAGCAGGCCAGGGATGGCGAACACCGGGGAGCTGTTTTTT.

The CDR3 loop is CASFGMNTEAFF. The DNA for the CDR3 is TGTGCCAGTTTTGGTATGAACACTGAAGCTTTCTTT. J is TRBJ1-1 and V is TRBV19; no firm D call. CDR1 is LNHDA and CDR2 is SQIVND in the germline V gene (reference sequence). The CDR3 sequence is 12 residues long. With 8 bases removed from V and 0 bases from J, the gap between germline ends came to 7 bases.

This clonotype was seen ten or more times. The rearrangement joins TRBV5-1 to TRBJ1-6, with D hard to call. With 1 base removed from V and 0 bases from J, the gap between germline ends came to 8 bases. The V gene's germline CDR1 is SGHRS and CDR2 YFSETQ. The CDR3 consists of 16 residues. CDR3 protein: CASSLTVSSYNSPLHF. CDR3 coding DNA: TGCGCCAGCAGCTTGACAGTGAGCTCCTATAATTCACCCCTCCACTTT.

This clonotype has a count of ten or more. This chain connects TRBV28 to TRBJ2-5, with TRBD2 matching 11 bases. This CDR3 is 16 amino acids long. Trimming cost V 6 bases and J 3 bases; bases outside gene matches: 9. Per germline, CDR1 MDHEN and CDR2 SYDVKM. The DNA of the CDR3 is TGTGCCAGCAGGCCTCTAGCGGGGGGTTTGGAAGAGACCCAGTACTTC. Protein sequence: CASRPLAGGLEETQYF.

This clonotype was counted at least ten times. The gene calls are TRBV28 and TRBJ2-3; D is ambiguous. Trimming cost V 7 bases and J 1 base, with 12 bases left between them. CDR1 and CDR2 from the germline V gene are MDHEN and SYDVKM. This CDR3 is 14 amino acids long. CDR3 protein: CASTNSHGTDTQYF. The CDR3 nucleotides are TGTGCCAGCACAAATTCGCACGGCACAGATACGCAGTATTTT.

This clonotype was seen many times. J is TRBJ2-5 and V is TRBV6-1; D is unclear. V gave up 4 bases and J gave up 7 bases, with 13 bases separating them. The CDR3 totals 13 residues. Germline V CDR1 and CDR2: MNHNS, SASEGT. Here the CDR3 DNA reads TGTGCCAGCAGTGCCCTTTCGGTTTCGACCCAGTACTTC. Translating it yields CASSALSVSTQYF.